This T cell receptor (beta chain) was profiled in a study of cytomegalovirus exposure and HLA in healthy donors. The overall study: There were fewer than 130 million unique TCR beta sequences, drawn from around 180 million T cells, in an earlier analysis. General study findings and limits: Follow-up analysis later connected one missense variant in DCLRE1C with trimming of TCR beta V- and J-genes. Presence/absence analyses assumed roughly uniform sequencing depth across donors, which may not hold.

In the case of this clone: Antigen specificity is unknown.

Use of 60 Vbeta and 13 Jbeta primers characterized the PCR. As processed by the authors: In a later analysis, the count reached some 88 million unique TCR beta chains, with about 12 million shared. Some clones are missing from TCRdb's copy, which holds only in-frame ones; the method was immunoSEQ multiplex PCR. The DNA was the basis for D and trimming; V, J and clone size are from that table. In the table there are under 250,000 clones, around 85% of which are singletons. The clonotype originates from a man in his fifties or sixties in good health and CMV-seronegative. Sequencing was performed on PBMCs.

The CDR3 protein is CASISAGRISSYNEQFF. CDR3 in DNA: TGTGCCAGCATCTCCGCGGGGAGGATCAGCTCCTACAATGAGCAGTTCTTC. V gene TRBV28 combines with J gene TRBJ2-1, with D maybe TRBD2 (6 bases). From germline, CDR1 is MDHEN and CDR2 SYDVKM. CDR3 size: 17 residues. V lost 7 bases and J 0 bases, leaving 19 bases between the germline ends. The full variable domain, with the rest looked up from reference TRBV28 and TRBJ2-1, is DVKVTQSSRYLVKRTGEKVFLECVQDMDHENMFWYRQDPGLGLRLIYFSYDVKMKEKGDIPEGYSVSREKKERFSLILESASTNQTSMYLCASISAGRISSYNEQFFGPGTRLTVL.